The 4 T cell receptor beta chains below come from one sample, sequenced in a study of cytomegalovirus exposure and HLA in healthy donors. Primers included in the PCR were 60 Vbeta and 13 Jbeta primers. Here immunoSEQ multiplex PCR was the method, and the copy in TCRdb shows in-frame clones only, minus some. This sample's clone table lists about 190,000 clones. Specimen: PBMCs. Receptor source: a young man in good health and CMV-seronegative.

V is TRBV4-1 and J is TRBJ2-5; 7 nucleotides line up with TRBD2. The CDR3 contains 16 residues. CDR1 and CDR2 from the germline V gene are MGHRA and YSYEKL. V trimming: 3 bases; J trimming: 4 bases; junction bases outside the gene matches: 11. The CDR3 here is CASSQGGTILRETQYF. The CDR3 DNA follows: TGCGCCAGCAGCCAGGGGGGGACTATATTACGAGAGACCCAGTACTTC.

The V gene is TRBV9, the J gene TRBJ1-1, with 7 bases fitting TRBD1. The germline CDR1 and CDR2 sequences are SGDLS and YYNGEE. The CDR3 has 12 amino acids. After removal of 4 bases from V and 8 bases from J, the junction contained 5 bases not matched to a gene. For the CDR3, the DNA is TGTGCCAGCAGCCCAGGGGGATACGAAGCTTTCTTT. This translates into CASSPGGYEAFF.

The J gene is TRBJ2-5, the V gene TRBV5-1; 9 bases map to TRBD2. Germline V CDR1 and CDR2: SGHRS, YFSETQ. The CDR3 loop spans 14 amino acids. J gave up 5 bases and V 7 bases, and 9 bases lay outside the gene matches. The CDR3 is CASGRLAGWETQYF. In DNA, the CDR3 is TGCGCCAGCGGACGGCTAGCGGGATGGGAGACCCAGTACTTC.

The chain couples TRBV5-6 to TRBJ1-1; TRBD1 might be the D (5 bases). CDR1 and CDR2 from the germline V gene are SGHDT and YYEEEE. This CDR3 spans 15 amino acids. The V end was cut by 3 bases, the J end by 2 bases, with 14 bases between. CDR3 region: CASSSSWGDNTEAFF. Written as DNA, the CDR3 is TGTGCCAGCAGCTCCTCCTGGGGCGATAACACTGAAGCTTTCTTT.